The entry that follows covers one T cell receptor (beta chain) sequence. Produced via immunoSEQ multiplex PCR; TCRdb's table is partial and in-frame only. The table includes over 85,000 clones, 84% detected once. Deletions cut 4 bases from V and 4 bases from J, with 14 bases between. Germline assignment: CDR1 SGDLS and CDR2 YYNGEE. CDR3 size: 15 residues. The sample comes from a study of blood T cell repertoires in COVID-19. The material sequenced was peripheral blood. The chain employs TRBV9 and TRBJ1-4; possible D gene TRBD1, 6 bases. This receptor was identified in a man aged 35-49 years with active or convalescent COVID-19. The CDR3 coding sequence is TGTGCCAGCAGCAAACAGACAGGAGATAATGAAAAACTGTTTTTT. Its protein product is CASSKQTGDNEKLFF. The full variable domain, completed using reference TRBV9 and TRBJ1-4, is DSGVTQTPKHLITATGQRVTLRCSPRSGDLSVYWYQQSLDQGLQFLIQYYNGEERAKGNILERFSAQQFPDLHSELNLSSLELGDSALYFCASSKQTGDNEKLFFGSGTQLSVL.